This T cell receptor beta chain was retrieved from a study of CD8 T cells in Susac syndrome. RNA totalling about 0.45 to 1 ug underwent reverse transcription with random hexamers. One entry per CDR3 protein results from TCRdb running MiXCR on the immunoSEQ multiplex PCR reads. This sample has about 150,000 distinct CDR3 sequences, with nearly 97% found just once. Control patients had untreated stable or active relapsing-remitting multiple sclerosis by revised McDonald criteria. CDR3 length: 14 amino acids. Germline CDR1 LGHDT, CDR2 YNNKEL (reference sequence). Between the trimmed V and J ends, which lost 4 bases and 0 bases, there was a span of 8 bases.

The source material was CD8+ T cells from PBMCs. The genes are TRBV3-1 and TRBJ2-3; possibly TRBD2 for D (5 bases). This clonotype originated in a human donor with multiple sclerosis. The CDR3 loop is CASSPRGSTDTQYF. CDR3 bases: TGTGCCAGCAGCCCCCGGGGTAGCACAGATACGCAGTATTTT.